Following are 15 T cell receptor beta chains from one sample sequenced in a study of technical replicates of blood from a few donors. Profiled with immunoSEQ multiplex PCR; TCRdb holds only in-frame clones, not every one. Among about 15,000 clones, roughly 89% were seen once, and the ten largest hold roughly an eighth. The sequenced sample was PBMCs. Receptors were obtained from a human donor in good health.

This chain uses TRBV6-1 with TRBJ2-1; D may be TRBD1 (5 bases). This CDR3 contains 14 residues. The germline gives CDR1 MNHNS, CDR2 SASEGT. Trimming pared 6 bases from V and 4 bases from J, leaving 13 bases between. The CDR3 region has the DNA TGTGCCAGCAGATTAATGACAGATTACAATGAGCAGTTCTTC. Protein sequence: CASRLMTDYNEQFF.

This chain joins TRBV13 and TRBJ1-4, with TRBD1 as a possible D gene (5 bases). The CDR3 extends over 15 amino acids. CDR1 and CDR2 from the germline V gene are PRHDT and FYEKMQ (reference sequence). Trimming took 5 bases from V and 5 from J, leaving 15 bases between them. The CDR3 protein is CASSPYTQGNEKLFF. The CDR3 DNA reads as TGTGCCAGCAGCCCCTACACTCAGGGAAATGAAAAACTGTTTTTT.

The rearrangement joins TRBV2 to TRBJ2-3; perhaps TRBD2 as D (5 bases). The V gene's germline CDR1 is SNHLY and CDR2 FYNNEI. The CDR3 has 14 residues. V was trimmed by 7 bases and J by 5 bases, leaving 16 bases between them. The CDR3 coding sequence is TGTGCCAGCACGGGATTTAGACTGAGAGATACGCAGTATTTT. The encoded protein is CASTGFRLRDTQYF.

J is TRBJ1-1 and V is TRBV2; no reliable D call. Germline V gene lookup returns CDR1 SNHLY and CDR2 FYNNEI. V shed 6 bases and J shed 2 bases, with 10 bases lying between them. CDR3 length: 13 amino acids. CDR3 protein: CASSFRKNTEAFF. The CDR3 DNA sequence: TGTGCCAGCAGCTTTAGAAAAAACACTGAAGCTTTCTTT.

The V gene is TRBV30, the J gene TRBJ1-1, with a tentative D call TRBD1 (5 bases). Germline lookup yields CDR1 GTSNPN and CDR2 SVGIG (reference sequence). The CDR3 is 15 amino acids. The V gene lost 3 bases and the J gene lost 7 bases, with 21 bases spanning the gap. The DNA for the CDR3 is TGTGCCTGGAGCACCGGGACCGGGGGAAATCTTGAAGCTTTCTTT. As protein: CAWSTGTGGNLEAFF.

This chain links TRBV19 with TRBJ1-3; no definite D call. The germline gives CDR1 LNHDA, CDR2 SQIVND (reference sequence). V was cut by 5 bases and J by 0 bases, with 17 bases left in between. The CDR3 totals 17 residues. The CDR3 DNA reads as TGTGCCAGTAGTTACGAGACGGACTCTTACTCTGGAAACACCATATATTTT. It translates to CASSYETDSYSGNTIYF.

This clone has just one count. This chain joins TRBV19 and TRBJ1-5; no definite D call. V was clipped by 3 bases and J by 4 bases, with 10 bases between them. The CDR3 is 14 amino acids. Germline CDR1 is LNHDA and CDR2 is SQIVND (reference sequence). DNA for the CDR3: TGTGCCAGTAGTATGTACAGTGGGAATCAGCCCCAGCATTTT. Translation gives CASSMYSGNQPQHF. Full variable domain (missing parts from reference TRBV19 and TRBJ1-5): DGGITQSPKYLFRKEGQNVTLSCEQNLNHDAMYWYRQDPGQGLRLIYYSQIVNDFQKGDIAEGYSVSREKKESFPLTVTSAQKNPTAFYLCASSMYSGNQPQHFGDGTRLSIL.

CDR3 DNA sequence: TGTGCCAGTAGCTCGGTCCTGGGGCCTGATCAGCCCCAGCATTTT. The encoded protein is CASSSVLGPDQPQHF. The V gene is TRBV19, the J gene TRBJ1-5, with D possibly matching TRBD1 (5 bases). Trimming took off 6 bases at V and 5 bases at J, with 17 bases between the two ends. The CDR3 spans 15 residues. CDR1 LNHDA and CDR2 SQIVND come from the germline V gene (reference sequence). Looking up the rest from reference TRBV19 and TRBJ1-5 gives the full variable domain: DGGITQSPKYLFRKEGQNVTLSCEQNLNHDAMYWYRQDPGQGLRLIYYSQIVNDFQKGDIAEGYSVSREKKESFPLTVTSAQKNPTAFYLCASSSVLGPDQPQHFGDGTRLSIL.

The rearrangement uses TRBV7-8 and TRBJ2-1; D gene unclear. V was pared by 0 bases and J by 7 bases, with 16 bases between. Germline V lookup: CDR1 SGHVS, CDR2 FQNEAQ. This CDR3 comprises 16 residues. CDR3 nucleotide sequence: TGTGCCAGCAGCTTAGCGCGCCACCTCCCTTGGAATGAGCAGTTCTTC. This encodes CASSLARHLPWNEQFF.

The V gene is TRBV12-5, the J gene TRBJ1-1; D gene ambiguous. V was trimmed by 3 bases and J by 0 bases, leaving 8 bases between them. Germline V gene data show CDR1 as LGHNT and CDR2 as FRNRAP. This CDR3 is built from 14 residues. The CDR3 region has the DNA TGTGCTAGTGGTTTTTTCGGGGTGAACACTGAAGCTTTCTTT. As protein: CASGFFGVNTEAFF.

The chain couples TRBV19 to TRBJ1-4; D unclear. V lost 1 base and J 0 bases, leaving 9 bases between the germline ends. Looked up from germline, CDR1 is LNHDA and CDR2 is SQIVND (reference sequence). The CDR3 is 16 amino acids. The CDR3 protein is CASSIATGATNEKLFF. CDR3 DNA sequence: TGTGCCAGTAGTATAGCTACGGGAGCAACTAATGAAAAACTGTTTTTT.

The gene calls are TRBV19 and TRBJ2-1, with TRBD2 matching over 9 bases. CDR3 size: 13 residues. V was clipped by 5 bases and J by 10 bases; unmatched bases: 6. Germline CDR1 LNHDA, CDR2 SQIVND (reference sequence). In DNA, the CDR3 is TGTGCCAGTAGTCCCACTAGCGGGCGAGAGCAGTTCTTC. Its protein product is CASSPTSGREQFF.

The chain joins TRBV7-2 to TRBJ2-1; D not resolved. Trimming took off 1 base at V and 16 bases at J, with 14 bases between the two ends. The germline gives CDR1 SGHTA, CDR2 FQGNSA. The CDR3 runs to 12 residues. CDR3 sequence reads: CASSLVAAPLFF. CDR3 DNA sequence: TGTGCCAGCAGCTTAGTGGCGGCCCCCCTTTTCTTC.

The CDR3 sequence: CASSLGGSWETQYF. In DNA, the CDR3 is TGTGCCAGCAGCTTAGGAGGGTCCTGGGAGACCCAGTACTTC. V and J are TRBV7-2 and TRBJ2-5, with D possibly matching TRBD2 (5 bases). Per the germline V gene, CDR1 is SGHTA and CDR2 is FQGNSA. Trimming shortened V by 1 base and J by 5 bases, and 11 bases separated the two germline ends. The CDR3 extends over 14 amino acids.

V usage is TRBV28 and J usage is TRBJ2-3; D is unclear. This CDR3 comprises 11 residues. Germline V gene sequence: CDR1 MDHEN, CDR2 SYDVKM. V was clipped by 4 bases and J by 6 bases, with 5 bases between them. The CDR3 DNA reads TGTGCCAGCAGTTATGCGGATACGCAGTATTTT. As protein: CASSYADTQYF.